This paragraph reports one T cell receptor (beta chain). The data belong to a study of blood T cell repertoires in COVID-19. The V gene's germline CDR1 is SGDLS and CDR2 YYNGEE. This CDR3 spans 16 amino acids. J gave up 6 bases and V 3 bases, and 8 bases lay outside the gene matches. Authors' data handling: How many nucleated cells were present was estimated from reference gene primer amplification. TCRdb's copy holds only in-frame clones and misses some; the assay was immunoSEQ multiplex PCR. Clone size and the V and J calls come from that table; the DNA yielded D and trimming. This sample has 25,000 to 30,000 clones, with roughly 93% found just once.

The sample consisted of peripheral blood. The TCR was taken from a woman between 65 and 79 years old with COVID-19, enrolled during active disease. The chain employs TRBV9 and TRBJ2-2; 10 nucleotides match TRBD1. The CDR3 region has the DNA TGTGCCAGCAGCGCCTCCGGGACAGGGGCCCCCGGGGAGCTGTTTTTT. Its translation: CASSASGTGAPGELFF. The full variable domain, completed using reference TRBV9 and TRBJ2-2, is DSGVTQTPKHLITATGQRVTLRCSPRSGDLSVYWYQQSLDQGLQFLIQYYNGEERAKGNILERFSAQQFPDLHSELNLSSLELGDSALYFCASSASGTGAPGELFFGEGSRLTVL.